This T cell receptor beta chain was sequenced in a study of post-analysis software for immune sequencing data. The study, taken as a whole, reports: Compared with controls, patients showed significantly lower normalized Chao1 diversity. When the samples were clustered directly with F measure, those that had been prepared in the same batch showed strong co-clustering.

The TCR beta cDNA libraries carried unique molecular identifiers. TCRdb reanalysed the PCR reads using MiXCR and keeps one entry per CDR3 protein. Of 750,000 to 900,000 distinct CDR3 sequences detected, just over 45% appear once; the ten largest clones hold 4% to 5%. This clonotype was observed a few times. The target antigen is unknown. The TCR originated in a girl aged 10 to 17 with multiple sclerosis. The sequencing sample was made of blood.

DNA for the CDR3: TGTGCCAGCAGCCTAGGGACAGGGGTACTTGATACGCAGTATTTT. This gives the protein CASSLGTGVLDTQYF. The chain couples TRBV6-5 to TRBJ2-3, with 10 bases that match TRBD1. Germline V gene data show CDR1 as MNHEY and CDR2 as SVGAGI. Germline trimming cut 6 bases from V and 6 bases from J; bases unmatched to any gene: 9. The CDR3 is 15 amino acids.